The 24 T cell receptor beta chains given below trace back to one sample, sequenced in a study of OX40 agonist ivuxolimab in advanced cancers. Sequencing was performed with immunoSEQ multiplex PCR; in TCRdb, only in-frame clones are kept and a portion is missing. The profile shows about 93,000 clones, 94% of them singletons. The specimen was CD4+ or CD8+ T cells sorted from blood, collected in a trial of the OX40 agonist ivuxolimab. Source of these receptors: an adult with an advanced solid tumor such as melanoma, head and neck, liver or kidney cancer.

This chain joins TRBV13 and TRBJ2-7, with TRBD2 matching over 10 bases. The CDR3 sequence is 15 residues long. The germline CDR1 and CDR2 sequences are PRHDT and FYEKMQ (reference sequence). V shed 5 bases and J 4 bases; nucleotides not matched to a gene: 8. The CDR3 loop is CASSLSPSGSYEQYF. The CDR3 nucleotides are TGTGCCAGCAGCCTCTCCCCTAGCGGGAGTTACGAGCAGTACTTC.

The chain is built from TRBV7-9 and TRBJ2-7, with D possibly matching TRBD1 (6 bases). Trimming took 4 bases from V and 5 from J, leaving 15 bases between them. Germline CDR1 is SEHNR and CDR2 is FQNEAQ (reference sequence). This CDR3 is built from 14 residues. CDR3 DNA: TGTGCCAGCAGCTCCCGGGACAAGACGGACGAGCAGTACTTC. It is translated as CASSSRDKTDEQYF.

The gene calls are TRBV9 and TRBJ1-2; 7 bases match TRBD1. The CDR3 is made up of 12 amino acids. Looked up from germline, CDR1 is SGDLS and CDR2 is YYNGEE. Trimming at V came to 4 bases and at J to 6 bases, leaving 3 bases not matched to a gene. The CDR3 DNA follows: TGTGCCAGCAGCTTAGGGGGCGATGGCTACACCTTC. It encodes CASSLGGDGYTF.

This clone was picked up a small number of times. CDR3 residues: CASSPGGLRNQPQHF. CDR3 nucleotides: TGTGCCAGCAGTCCAGGGGGGTTGAGGAATCAGCCCCAGCATTTT. The chain recombines TRBV27 with TRBJ1-5; 7 bases match TRBD1. In germline, CDR1 is MNHEY, CDR2 SMNVEV (reference sequence). This CDR3 comprises 15 residues. The trim removed 5 bases at V and 4 bases at J, leaving 8 bases unmatched.

This clone has a single count. CDR3 protein: CASSSSPLRKEVRELFF. The CDR3 DNA sequence: TGTGCCAGCAGCTCATCCCCCCTGCGGAAAGAGGTCCGGGAGCTGTTTTTT. The genes are TRBV9 and TRBJ2-2; D is uncertain. This CDR3 has 17 amino acids. In germline, CDR1 is SGDLS, CDR2 YYNGEE. V was cut by 4 bases and J by 9 bases, with 25 bases left in between.

V is TRBV9 and J is TRBJ1-3; perhaps TRBD1 as D (5 bases). V lost 7 bases and J lost 0, with 17 bases in between. The CDR3 totals 16 residues. The germline gives CDR1 SGDLS, CDR2 YYNGEE. The chain's CDR3 is CASGGAGPFSGNTIYF. As DNA, the CDR3 is TGTGCCAGCGGTGGGGCAGGGCCTTTCTCTGGAAACACCATATATTTT.

The J gene is TRBJ2-3, the V gene TRBV28; a weak D match, TRBD1 (5 bases). Between the trimmed V and J ends, which lost 5 bases and 4 bases, there was a span of 22 bases. This CDR3 has 17 residues. Germline V gives CDR1 MDHEN, CDR2 SYDVKM. The CDR3: CASSPTPPLVTADTQYF. The CDR3 DNA follows: TGTGCCAGCAGTCCTACCCCCCCTCTAGTGACAGCAGATACGCAGTATTTT.

The sample holds one count of this clone. The chain combines TRBV10-3 with TRBJ2-7; D gene uncertain. In germline, CDR1 is ENHRY, CDR2 SYGVKD. The CDR3 length is 11 residues. The V and J ends lost 7 bases and 0 bases respectively, with 4 bases between them. The CDR3 DNA sequence: TGTGCCATCACTGACTCCTACGAGCAGTACTTC. It specifies CAITDSYEQYF.

The V call is TRBV4-1, the J call TRBJ2-1; 9 bases are a match to TRBD1. CDR3 length: 14 residues. Germline V gene sequence: CDR1 MGHRA, CDR2 YSYEKL. The V segment lost 4 bases and the J segment 10 bases; nucleotides outside the gene matches: 8. CDR3 sequence: CASSPPGTGKEQFF. DNA for the CDR3: TGCGCCAGCAGCCCTCCTGGGACAGGGAAGGAGCAGTTCTTC.

The rearrangement uses TRBV7-6 and TRBJ2-7; 7 nucleotides align to TRBD1. The trim removed 5 bases at V and 4 bases at J, leaving 8 bases unmatched. In germline, CDR1 is SGHVS, CDR2 FNYEAQ. The length of the CDR3 is 14 residues. In nucleotides, the CDR3 is TGTGCCAGCAGCCGACAGGGCGAGTGGTACGAGCAGTACTTC. Translating gives CASSRQGEWYEQYF.

This chain links TRBV27 with TRBJ2-3, with 10 bases matching TRBD2. CDR3 size: 15 residues. V lost 7 bases, J lost 0 bases, and 4 bases stayed unmatched. CDR1 and CDR2 from the germline V gene are MNHEY and SMNVEV (reference sequence). The CDR3 DNA sequence: TGTGCCAGCACCTCAGCGGGGGGGAGCACAGATACGCAGTATTTT. This encodes CASTSAGGSTDTQYF.

This sequence joins TRBV30 and TRBJ2-7; D not resolved. CDR3 length: 11 residues. V was pared by 4 bases and J by 2 bases, with 6 bases between. Germline V gene sequence: CDR1 GTSNPN, CDR2 SVGIG (reference sequence). DNA for the CDR3: TGTGCCTGGACAGGTCCCTACGAGCAGTACTTC. Translating it yields CAWTGPYEQYF.

V and J are TRBV27 and TRBJ1-1; the D gene is possibly TRBD1 (5 bases). Per germline, CDR1 MNHEY and CDR2 SMNVEV (reference sequence). With 2 bases removed from V and 5 bases from J, the gap between germline ends came to 12 bases. The CDR3 loop spans 14 amino acids. The CDR3 DNA reads TGTGCCAGCAGTTTAATCCTGGGGCGGACTGAAGCTTTCTTT. Translated, it gives CASSLILGRTEAFF.

This chain connects TRBV10-3 to TRBJ2-7; unclear D gene. Trimming shortened V by 2 bases and J by 0 bases, and 5 bases separated the two germline ends. Germline V lookup: CDR1 ENHRY, CDR2 SYGVKD. The CDR3 totals 13 residues. The CDR3 spells CAISEGASYEQYF. The CDR3 nucleotides are TGTGCCATCAGTGAGGGAGCCTCCTACGAGCAGTACTTC.

This chain joins TRBV5-4 and TRBJ1-1; D uncertain. The V gene lost 4 bases and the J gene lost 2 bases, with 9 bases spanning the gap. Germline V gene lookup returns CDR1 SGHNT and CDR2 YYREEE (reference sequence). This CDR3 region has 13 residues. CDR3 sequence: CASSEQTNTEAFF. The CDR3 nucleotides read TGTGCCAGCAGCGAACAGACTAACACTGAAGCTTTCTTT.

V is TRBV6-5 and J is TRBJ2-1, with D possibly matching TRBD1 (6 bases). This CDR3 is built from 14 residues. The germline CDR1 and CDR2 sequences are MNHEY and SVGAGI. The V end was cut by 5 bases, the J end by 4 bases, with 12 bases between. The CDR3, as DNA: TGTGCCAGCAGTCAGCTCAGGGGTTACAATGAGCAGTTCTTC. Amino acids: CASSQLRGYNEQFF.

The chain carries TRBV6-5 and TRBJ1-1, with TRBD1 matching 9 bases. The germline gives CDR1 MNHEY, CDR2 SVGAGI. J was trimmed by 1 base and V by 4 bases; bases with no gene match: 4. The CDR3 length is 15 residues. In DNA, the CDR3 is TGTGCCAGCAGTTTATCGGGACAGGGGAACACTGAAGCTTTCTTT. Amino acid sequence: CASSLSGQGNTEAFF.

This chain joins TRBV19 and TRBJ1-5; D call uncertain. CDR1 and CDR2 (germline): LNHDA, SQIVND (reference sequence). The V end was cut by 4 bases, the J end by 0 bases, with 7 bases between. The CDR3 covers 14 residues. CDR3 nucleotides: TGTGCCAGTAGTAGACTTAATAGCAATCAGCCCCAGCATTTT. Protein product: CASSRLNSNQPQHF.

The chain carries TRBV7-6 and TRBJ1-2; tentatively, D is TRBD1 (5 bases). This CDR3 region has 15 residues. The V gene lost 3 bases and the J gene lost 1 base, with 12 bases spanning the gap. Germline CDR1 and CDR2: SGHVS and FNYEAQ. CDR3 amino acids: CASSFGGGGNYGYTF. As DNA, the CDR3 is TGTGCCAGCAGCTTTGGTGGGGGTGGTAACTATGGCTACACCTTC.

This chain joins TRBV6-6 and TRBJ2-3, with D possibly TRBD1 on 5 matching bases. Germline CDR1 and CDR2: MNHNY and SVGAGI (reference sequence). Trimming took off 4 bases at V and 1 base at J, with 15 bases between the two ends. The CDR3 sequence is 16 residues long. The CDR3 loop is CASSSDSEEGTDTQYF. In nucleotides, the CDR3 is TGTGCCAGCAGTTCCGACAGTGAGGAAGGCACAGATACGCAGTATTTT.

The chain combines TRBV9 with TRBJ2-7, with 8 bases lining up with TRBD2. CDR1 and CDR2 (germline): SGDLS, YYNGEE. This CDR3 has 17 amino acids. V lost 0 bases, J lost 7 bases, and 15 bases stayed unmatched. The CDR3 sequence is CASSVDGRTGGPWEQYF. CDR3 DNA sequence: TGTGCCAGCAGCGTAGACGGGAGGACGGGAGGGCCGTGGGAGCAGTACTTC.

The V and J genes are TRBV27 and TRBJ2-7; 7 positions agree with TRBD2. Germline lookup yields CDR1 MNHEY and CDR2 SMNVEV (reference sequence). V lost 0 bases and J lost 3; bases outside the gene matches: 8. The CDR3 contains 16 residues. This chain's CDR3 is CASSLSGEGANYEQYF. DNA of the CDR3: TGTGCCAGCAGTTTATCGGGGGAGGGAGCTAACTACGAGCAGTACTTC.

The chain combines TRBV30 with TRBJ2-4, with TRBD1 matching over 11 bases. From germline, CDR1 is GTSNPN and CDR2 SVGIG (reference sequence). The CDR3 has 17 amino acids. Trimming took 4 bases from V and 0 from J; bases not matched to a gene: 8. The CDR3 sequence: CAWKGQGANLAKNIQYF. The CDR3 DNA reads as TGTGCCTGGAAAGGACAGGGGGCTAACTTAGCCAAAAACATTCAGTACTTC.

CDR3 DNA sequence: TGTGCCAGCAGAAGGTCTGGGGCCAACGTCCTGACTTTC. Residues: CASRRSGANVLTF. This sequence joins TRBV21-1 and TRBJ2-6. TRBV21-1 is recorded as a pseudogene. CDR3 size: 13 residues.